The next 21 T cell receptor beta chains were all read from a single sample in a study of T cell clusters in autoimmune cytopenias (dated by TCRdb to between 2018 and 2020). TRB amplification used around 250 ng of peripheral blood genomic DNA, around 40,000 genome equivalents, per sample. Sequencing was performed on an Illumina MiSeq. TRB rearrangements were amplified by multiplex PCR following a touch-down protocol, with the TRB-A and TRB-B primer pools mixed in one tube. TCRdb reprocessed the reads and provides one entry for every CDR3 protein sequence; no DNA is given. This sample's records show some 4,300 distinct CDR3 sequences. The ten largest clones add up to approximately 10% of the sample. The same specimen was also included in a second study, on T cell repertoires in aging, cancer and after chemotherapy.

Sequenced sample: peripheral blood. These receptors were obtained from a human donor in good health.

The rearrangement links TRBV5-1 to TRBJ1-1; the D gene TCRdb calls, TRBD1, cannot be checked with no DNA. The CDR3 runs 14 residues. Germline V gene lookup returns CDR1 SGHRS and CDR2 YFSETQ. The CDR3 is CASSAAGGYTEAFF. Using reference TRBV5-1 and TRBJ1-1 for the parts outside the CDR3, the full variable domain is KAGVTQTPRYLIKTRGQQVTLSCSPISGHRSVSWYQQTPGQGLQFLFEYFSETQRNKGNFPGRFSGRQFSNSRSEMNVSTLELGDSALYLCASSAAGGYTEAFFGQGTRLTVV.

Its frequency marks this clonotype as large (0.1 to 1%). This chain's CDR3 is CATSRDQGSGANVLTF. The genes are TRBV15 and TRBJ2-6. This CDR3 has 16 amino acids. Germline V gene lookup returns CDR1 LNHNV and CDR2 YYDKDF (reference sequence).

The J gene is TRBJ2-1, the V gene TRBV7-9; the D gene TCRdb calls, TRBD2, cannot be checked with no DNA. The CDR3 runs 16 residues. Germline CDR1 and CDR2: SEHNR and FQNEAQ (reference sequence). The CDR3 sequence is CASSLDAGGLYNEQFF.

This clonotype is medium-sized by frequency. The genes are TRBV6-4 and TRBJ2-6; the TRBD2 assignment by TCRdb is unverifiable without DNA. The germline V gene encodes CDR1 MRHNA and CDR2 SNTAGT. The CDR3 spans 17 residues. The CDR3 here is CASSDSSGGDGANVLTF.

This clonotype registers medium-sized by frequency. The chain links TRBV6-1 to TRBJ2-2; TCRdb outputs TRBD1, but without DNA this stays unchecked. Germline V gene data show CDR1 as MNHNS and CDR2 as SASEGT. This CDR3 is built from 14 residues. CDR3 residues: CASGRGANTGELFF.

This sequence joins TRBV5-1 and TRBJ2-1; TCRdb calls TRBD1, which cannot be checked without DNA. The CDR3 contains 15 residues. Germline V gives CDR1 SGHRS, CDR2 YFSETQ. The CDR3 protein is CASSLSGTAYNEQFF.

This clonotype counts as medium-sized (0.01 to 0.1%) by frequency. V is TRBV14 and J is TRBJ2-2. Germline CDR1 reads SGHDN; CDR2 reads FVKESK. The CDR3 is 14 residues long. The CDR3 here is CASSQAAYTGELFF.

This chain joins TRBV6-2 or TRBV6-3 and TRBJ2-7. CDR3 size: 16 residues. The germline V gene has CDR1 MNHEY and CDR2 SVGEGT. The CDR3: CASSYDLSISRPEQYF.

Considering frequency, this clonotype is medium-sized (0.01 to 0.1%). The chain couples TRBV15 to TRBJ2-3; the D gene TCRdb calls, TRBD1, cannot be checked with no DNA. The CDR3 length is 16 residues. Germline V gives CDR1 LNHNV, CDR2 YYDKDF (reference sequence). The CDR3 reads CATTSGPTGGMRTQYF.

This chain joins TRBV11-3 and TRBJ2-6; TCRdb gives TRBD2 as the D gene, but with no DNA this cannot be confirmed. CDR3 length: 22 residues. CDR1 is SGHNT and CDR2 is YENEEA in the germline V gene. The chain's CDR3 is CASSPLGLAGGRPLSGANVLTF.

This chain uses TRBV4-1 with TRBJ1-4. Germline CDR1 MGHRA, CDR2 YSYEKL. The CDR3 contains 15 residues. The CDR3 loop is CASSQEQAVGEKLFF.

This clonotype is classed as medium-sized by frequency. V is TRBV6-1 and J is TRBJ2-3; TCRdb's D gene call, TRBD1, goes unchecked for lack of DNA. The CDR3 runs 13 residues. Per the germline V gene, CDR1 is MNHNS and CDR2 is SASEGT. CDR3 residues: CATRTGSTDTQYF.

This clonotype counts as medium-sized by frequency. CDR3 loop: CASSFLRHSGANVLTF. The rearrangement joins TRBV7-9 to TRBJ2-6. The CDR3 length is 16 residues. Per germline, CDR1 SEHNR and CDR2 FQNEAQ (reference sequence).

Its frequency marks this clonotype as medium-sized. The rearrangement uses TRBV6-6 and TRBJ2-5; TCRdb selects TRBD2, and the lack of DNA leaves this call unchecked. The CDR3 is 14 amino acids. Germline V gene sequence: CDR1 MNHNY, CDR2 SVGAGI (reference sequence). CDR3 sequence reads: CASSITSGQETQYF.

The rearrangement joins TRBV5-1 to TRBJ2-5; TCRdb selects TRBD2, and the lack of DNA leaves this call unchecked. Germline CDR1 and CDR2: SGHRS and YFSETQ. This CDR3 is built from 17 residues. The CDR3 here is CASSLDNITGLGKTQYF.

The gene calls are TRBV5-1 and TRBJ2-6; the TCRdb D gene call, TRBD1, has no DNA to confirm it. In germline, CDR1 is SGHRS, CDR2 YFSETQ. The CDR3 covers 17 residues. The CDR3 loop reads CASSPTGHLSGANVLTF. Together with reference TRBV5-1 and TRBJ2-6, the CDR3 gives the full variable domain: KAGVTQTPRYLIKTRGQQVTLSCSPISGHRSVSWYQQTPGQGLQFLFEYFSETQRNKGNFPGRFSGRQFSNSRSEMNVSTLELGDSALYLCASSPTGHLSGANVLTFGAGSRLTVL.

The V gene is TRBV14, the J gene TRBJ2-5. CDR1 and CDR2 from the germline V gene are SGHDN and FVKESK. This CDR3 region has 14 residues. The CDR3 sequence is CASSHLTVKETQYF.

According to its frequency, this clonotype is medium-sized. The chain employs TRBV12-3 or TRBV12-4 and TRBJ1-2. This CDR3 has 15 residues. The CDR3: CASSLSGSRSYGYTF.

The V and J genes are TRBV7-9 and TRBJ1-6. CDR3 length: 13 amino acids. The germline V gene encodes CDR1 SEHNR and CDR2 FQNEAQ (reference sequence). CDR3: CASSLADGLPLHF.

This clonotype is identified as medium-sized from frequency. The genes are TRBV27 and TRBJ2-1. Per the germline V gene, CDR1 is MNHEY and CDR2 is SMNVEV (reference sequence). CDR3 length equals 19 residues. This CDR3 is CASSLQGHSGLGKAHEQFF.

This clonotype is classed as medium-sized by frequency. V gene TRBV27 combines with J gene TRBJ2-1; with no DNA, the TCRdb D assignment of TRBD1 cannot be verified. The CDR3 extends over 13 amino acids. The germline V gene has CDR1 MNHEY and CDR2 SMNVEV (reference sequence). CDR3 residues: CASEGTGGDEQFF.